The 5 T cell receptor beta chains listed next were all sequenced from one sample in a study of T cell responses to AZD1222 COVID-19 vaccine. Method: immunoSEQ multiplex PCR; TCRdb's copy keeps in-frame clones and lacks some. Among some 170,000 clones, 90% to 95% were seen once, and the ten largest hold around 0.9%. Here the sequenced sample was peripheral blood, taken on day 0 of AZD1222 vaccination. Receptors were obtained from an adult in good health.

The chain carries TRBV5-4 and TRBJ2-7, with 7 bases matching TRBD1. This CDR3 is 13 amino acids long. Looked up from germline, CDR1 is SGHNT and CDR2 is YYREEE (reference sequence). With 4 bases clipped from V and 6 bases from J, the junction kept 7 bases outside the gene matches. The CDR3, as DNA: TGTGCCAGCAGCCCCACAGGGGAAGGCGAGCAGTACTTC. Amino acids: CASSPTGEGEQYF.

The chain employs TRBV7-3 and TRBJ2-2; 8 bases agree with TRBD1. The germline gives CDR1 SGHTA, CDR2 FQGTGA. The trim removed 5 bases at V and 3 bases at J, leaving 8 bases unmatched. The CDR3 has 16 amino acids. CDR3 residues: CASSPRTGSYTGELFF. CDR3 nucleotide sequence: TGTGCCAGCAGCCCTCGGACAGGGTCGTACACCGGGGAGCTGTTTTTT.

A single count supports this clone. Other DNA sequences from this sample encode an identical CDR3 as well. The V and J genes are TRBV5-1 and TRBJ1-1; no reliable D call. CDR3 size: 13 residues. Germline lookup yields CDR1 SGHRS and CDR2 YFSETQ. Trimming removed 0 bases from V and 0 bases from J, with 3 bases in between. In nucleotides, the CDR3 is TGCGCCAGCAGCTTGGGCCTGAACACTGAAGCTTTCTTT. This sequence encodes CASSLGLNTEAFF. The full variable domain, completed using reference TRBV5-1 and TRBJ1-1, is KAGVTQTPRYLIKTRGQQVTLSCSPISGHRSVSWYQQTPGQGLQFLFEYFSETQRNKGNFPGRFSGRQFSNSRSEMNVSTLELGDSALYLCASSLGLNTEAFFGQGTRLTVV.

This chain links TRBV3-1 (or the pseudogene TRBV3-2) with TRBJ2-5; D is possibly TRBD1 (5 bases). Germline lookup yields CDR1 LGHDT and CDR2 YNNKEL (reference sequence). The CDR3 consists of 14 residues. The V and J ends lost 1 base and 4 bases respectively, with 10 bases between them. CDR3 region: CASSQGYQGETQYF. CDR3 coding DNA: TGTGCCAGCAGCCAAGGTTATCAGGGAGAGACCCAGTACTTC.

The V call is TRBV21-1, the J call TRBJ1-2. TRBV21-1 is given as a pseudogene. The CDR3 consists of 14 residues. The CDR3 region has the DNA TGTGCCAGCAGGAACATGCGGGCGCGAGATGGCTACACCTTC. Its translation: CASRNMRARDGYTF.